A selection of T cell receptor beta chains follows, all from one sample in a study of blood T cell repertoires in COVID-19. Data came from immunoSEQ multiplex PCR; TCRdb stores just in-frame clones and leaves some out. Here the sample spans 200,000 to 250,000 clones, more than 65% being singletons. The source material was peripheral blood. The receptors derive from a woman in her 40s with active or convalescent COVID-19. Each CDR3 is given with its conserved first and last residue. The order of the fields is CDR3 protein, CDR3 DNA, V gene, D gene, clone size, J gene. The D gene is left open where the match is weak. A row's size may be missing; if present it is once, few, many or a size class.

CDR3: CASSLLLGASGANVLTF; DNA: TGTGCCAGCAGCTTACTTTTGGGGGCGTCTGGGGCCAACGTCCTGACTTTC; V: TRBV11-3; D: NA; size: NA; J: TRBJ2-6
CDR3: CASSSRRGRLGSLTGNTIYF; DNA: TGTGCCAGCAGCTCCCGAAGGGGGCGCTTAGGCTCTTTGACTGGAAACACCATATATTTT; V: TRBV13; D: TRBD1; size: NA; J: TRBJ1-3
CDR3: CAWSEGQGQNYGYTF; DNA: TGTGCCTGGAGTGAGGGACAGGGGCAAAACTATGGCTACACCTTC; V: TRBV30; D: TRBD1; size: NA; J: TRBJ1-2
CDR3: CASSPPSPRGPYGYIF; DNA: TGTGCCAGCTCACCACCCAGCCCCAGGGGCCCCTATGGCTACATCTTC; V: TRBV18; D: NA; size: NA; J: TRBJ1-2
CDR3: CASSQVPETQNYGYTF; DNA: TGCGCCAGCAGCCAAGTCCCAGAGACACAGAACTATGGCTACACCTTC; V: TRBV4-1; D: NA; size: NA; J: TRBJ1-2
CDR3: CASSPISKTGYLRTGANVLTF; DNA: TGTGCCAGCAGTCCGATATCGAAGACAGGGTATTTGAGAACTGGGGCCAACGTCCTGACTTTC; V: TRBV27; D: TRBD1; size: NA; J: TRBJ2-6
CDR3: CASSQGRVSGGEKLFF; DNA: TGCGCCAGCAGCCAGGGCAGGGTTTCCGGGGGTGAAAAACTGTTTTTT; V: TRBV5-1; D: NA; size: NA; J: TRBJ1-4
CDR3: CSASDQGAIGEKLFF; DNA: TGCAGTGCTAGTGATCAGGGGGCGATAGGTGAAAAACTGTTTTTT; V: TRBV20-1; D: TRBD1; size: NA; J: TRBJ1-4
CDR3: CASRLGTTGELFF; DNA: TGTGCCAGCAGGTTAGGGACAACCGGGGAGCTGTTTTTT; V: TRBV28; D: NA; size: NA; J: TRBJ2-2
CDR3: CASSQRTGGLTDTQYF; DNA: TGTGCCAGCAGCCAACGGACAGGGGGTTTGACAGATACGCAGTATTTT; V: TRBV11-2; D: TRBD1; size: once; J: TRBJ2-3